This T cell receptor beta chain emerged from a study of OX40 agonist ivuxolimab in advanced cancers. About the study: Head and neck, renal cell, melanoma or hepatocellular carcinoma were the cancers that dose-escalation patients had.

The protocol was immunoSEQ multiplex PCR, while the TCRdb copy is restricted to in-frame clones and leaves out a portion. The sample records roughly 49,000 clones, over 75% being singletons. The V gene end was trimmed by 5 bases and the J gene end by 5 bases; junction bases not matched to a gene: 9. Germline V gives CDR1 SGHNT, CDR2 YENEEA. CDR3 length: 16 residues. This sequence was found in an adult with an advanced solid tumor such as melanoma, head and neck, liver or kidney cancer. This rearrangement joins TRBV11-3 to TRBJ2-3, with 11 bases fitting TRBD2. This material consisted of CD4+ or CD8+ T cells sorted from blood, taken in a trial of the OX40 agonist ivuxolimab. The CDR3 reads CASSAGTSGQGDTQYF. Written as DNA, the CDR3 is TGTGCCAGCAGCGCCGGGACTAGCGGCCAGGGAGATACGCAGTATTTT.